This T cell receptor (beta chain) comes out of a study of blood T cell repertoires in COVID-19. V dropped 3 bases and J dropped 5 bases, with 15 bases sitting between them. CDR1 is LNHDA, CDR2 SQIVND, per germline (reference sequence). CDR3 length: 15 amino acids. TCRdb's table, derived via immunoSEQ multiplex PCR, lists solely in-frame clones and lacks some. Among under 200,000 clones listed, around 84% were seen once. The rearrangement uses TRBV19 and TRBJ2-3; no clear D. Sequencing used PBMCs or T cells enriched from blood (not recorded which). The receptor's source is a woman aged 45-59 years who had recovered from COVID-19. CDR3 sequence: CASSMVTLGGDTQYF. The CDR3 bases are TGTGCCAGTAGTATGGTTACTCTTGGCGGAGATACGCAGTATTTT.